The clone carrying this T cell receptor beta chain has only one observation. The PCR was carried out with 60 Vbeta primers and 13 Jbeta primers. Profiling relied on immunoSEQ multiplex PCR, and the TCRdb table lists in-frame clones only, not all of them. Of about 98,000 clones listed, around 75% were seen once; the top ten hold roughly 11%. The data are from a study of cytomegalovirus exposure and HLA in healthy donors. Trimming pared 0 bases from V and 6 bases from J, leaving 12 bases between. The CDR3 totals 13 residues. Germline V gene data show CDR1 as SQVTM and CDR2 as ANQGSEA. The specimen sequenced was PBMCs. The receptor's source is a young man in good health and CMV-seropositive. V and J are TRBV29-1 and TRBJ2-7; possible D gene TRBD1, 5 bases. CDR3 nucleotide sequence: TGCAGCGTTGAAGATCTTCAGGGCTCCGAGCAGTACTTC. Its protein product is CSVEDLQGSEQYF.